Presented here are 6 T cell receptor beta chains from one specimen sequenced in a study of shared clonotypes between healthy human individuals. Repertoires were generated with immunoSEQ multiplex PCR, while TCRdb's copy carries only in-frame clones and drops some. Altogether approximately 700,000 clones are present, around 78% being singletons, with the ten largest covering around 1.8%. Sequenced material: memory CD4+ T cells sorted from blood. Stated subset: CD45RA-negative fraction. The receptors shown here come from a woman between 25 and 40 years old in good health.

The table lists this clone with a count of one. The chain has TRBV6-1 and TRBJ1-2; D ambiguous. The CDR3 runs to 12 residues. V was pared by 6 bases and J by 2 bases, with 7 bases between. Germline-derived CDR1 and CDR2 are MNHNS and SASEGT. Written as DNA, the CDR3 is TGTGCCAGCAGCAGCACCAACTATGGCTACACCTTC. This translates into CASSSTNYGYTF.

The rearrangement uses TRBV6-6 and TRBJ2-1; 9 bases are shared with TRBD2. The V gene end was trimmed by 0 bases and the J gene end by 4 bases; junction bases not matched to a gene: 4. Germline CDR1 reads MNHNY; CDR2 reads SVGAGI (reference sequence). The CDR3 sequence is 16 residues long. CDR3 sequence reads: CASSYSRGREYNEQFF. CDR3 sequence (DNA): TGTGCCAGCAGTTACTCGCGCGGGAGGGAATACAATGAGCAGTTCTTC.

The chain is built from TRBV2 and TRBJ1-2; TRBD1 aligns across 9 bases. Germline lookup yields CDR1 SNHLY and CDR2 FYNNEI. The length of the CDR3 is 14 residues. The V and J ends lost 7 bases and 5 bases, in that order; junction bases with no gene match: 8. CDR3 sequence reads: CASTPGDRAYGYTF. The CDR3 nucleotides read TGTGCCAGCACCCCGGGGGACAGGGCATATGGCTACACCTTC.

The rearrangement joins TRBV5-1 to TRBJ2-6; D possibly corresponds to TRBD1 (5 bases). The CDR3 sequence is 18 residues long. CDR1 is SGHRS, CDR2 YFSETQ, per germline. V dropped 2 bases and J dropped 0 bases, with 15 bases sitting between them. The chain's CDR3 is CASSLTGDGSSGANVLTF. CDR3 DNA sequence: TGCGCCAGCAGCTTAACAGGTGATGGCAGCTCTGGGGCCAACGTCCTGACTTTC.

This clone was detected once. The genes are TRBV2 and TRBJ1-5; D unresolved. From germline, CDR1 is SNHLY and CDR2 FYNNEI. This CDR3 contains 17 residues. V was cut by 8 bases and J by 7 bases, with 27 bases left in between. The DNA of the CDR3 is TGTGCCAGCTCTACCCCCAGGTCACGGGGAACGAGGCAGCCCCAGCATTTT. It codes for CASSTPRSRGTRQPQHF.

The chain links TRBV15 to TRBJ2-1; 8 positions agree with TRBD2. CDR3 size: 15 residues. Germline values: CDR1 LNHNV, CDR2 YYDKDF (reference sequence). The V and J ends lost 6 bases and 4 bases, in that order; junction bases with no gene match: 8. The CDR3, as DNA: TGTGCCACCAGAGCCGGGACTAGACCTTACAATGAGCAGTTCTTC. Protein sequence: CATRAGTRPYNEQFF.